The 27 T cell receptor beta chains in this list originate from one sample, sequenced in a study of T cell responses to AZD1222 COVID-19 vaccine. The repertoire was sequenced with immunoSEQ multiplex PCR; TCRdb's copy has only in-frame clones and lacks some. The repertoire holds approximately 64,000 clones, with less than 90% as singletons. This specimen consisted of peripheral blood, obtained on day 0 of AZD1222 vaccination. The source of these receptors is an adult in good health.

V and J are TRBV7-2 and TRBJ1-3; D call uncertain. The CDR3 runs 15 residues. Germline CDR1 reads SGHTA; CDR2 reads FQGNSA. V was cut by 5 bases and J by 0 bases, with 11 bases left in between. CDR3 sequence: CASSDRVGSGNTIYF. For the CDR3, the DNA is TGTGCCAGCAGCGACCGGGTGGGCTCTGGAAACACCATATATTTT.

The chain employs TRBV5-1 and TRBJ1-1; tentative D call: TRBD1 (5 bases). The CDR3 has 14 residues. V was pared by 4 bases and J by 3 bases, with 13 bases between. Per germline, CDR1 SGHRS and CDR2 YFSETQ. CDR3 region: CASSPGTGDTEAFF. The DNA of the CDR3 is TGCGCCAGCAGCCCGGGGACGGGGGACACTGAAGCTTTCTTT. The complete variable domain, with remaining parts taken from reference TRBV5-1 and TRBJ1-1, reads KAGVTQTPRYLIKTRGQQVTLSCSPISGHRSVSWYQQTPGQGLQFLFEYFSETQRNKGNFPGRFSGRQFSNSRSEMNVSTLELGDSALYLCASSPGTGDTEAFFGQGTRLTVV.

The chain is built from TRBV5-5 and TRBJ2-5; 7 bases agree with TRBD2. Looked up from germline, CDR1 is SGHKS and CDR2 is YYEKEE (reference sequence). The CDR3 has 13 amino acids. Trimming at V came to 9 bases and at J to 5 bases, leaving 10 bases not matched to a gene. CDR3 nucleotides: TGTGCCACTGGGAGGGCGCCGGAGGAGACCCAGTACTTC. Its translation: CATGRAPEETQYF.

CDR3 protein: CASRGTGSRTEAFF. The CDR3 DNA reads as TGTGCCAGCAGGGGGACAGGGAGTAGAACTGAAGCTTTCTTT. The rearrangement uses TRBV2 and TRBJ1-1; 9 bases line up with TRBD1. CDR1 SNHLY and CDR2 FYNNEI come from the germline V gene. CDR3 length: 14 amino acids. V was clipped by 6 bases and J by 5 bases; unmatched bases: 7.

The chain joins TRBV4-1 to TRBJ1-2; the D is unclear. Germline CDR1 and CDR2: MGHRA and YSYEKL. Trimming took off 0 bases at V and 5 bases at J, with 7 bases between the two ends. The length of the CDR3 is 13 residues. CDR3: CASSQEFGYGYTF. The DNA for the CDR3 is TGCGCCAGCAGCCAAGAATTCGGGTATGGCTACACCTTC.

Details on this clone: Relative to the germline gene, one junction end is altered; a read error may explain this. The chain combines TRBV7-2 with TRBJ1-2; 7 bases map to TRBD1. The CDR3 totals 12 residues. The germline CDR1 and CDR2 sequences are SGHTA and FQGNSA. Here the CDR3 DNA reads TGTGCCAGCAGCCTAACCATCGGACAGGCCGCCTTC. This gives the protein CASSLTIGQAAF.

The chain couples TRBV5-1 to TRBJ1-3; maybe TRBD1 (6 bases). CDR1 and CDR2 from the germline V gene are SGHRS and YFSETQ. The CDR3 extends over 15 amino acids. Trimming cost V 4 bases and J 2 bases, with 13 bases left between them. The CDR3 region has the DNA TGCGCCAGCAGCATACAAGGGGGTACTGGAAACACCATATATTTT. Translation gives CASSIQGGTGNTIYF.

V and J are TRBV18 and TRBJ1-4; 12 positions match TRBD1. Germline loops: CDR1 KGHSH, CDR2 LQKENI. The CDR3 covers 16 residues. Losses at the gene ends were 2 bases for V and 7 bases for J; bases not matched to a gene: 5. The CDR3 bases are TGTGCCAGCTCACCAGGACCGGGACAGGGGGCTGAAAAACTGTTTTTT. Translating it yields CASSPGPGQGAEKLFF.

Written as DNA, the CDR3 is TGCGCCAGCAGCTTGGTGACAGCCAGTGGGGAGACCCAGTACTTC. Protein product: CASSLVTASGETQYF. J is TRBJ2-5 and V is TRBV5-1, with D possibly matching TRBD1 (5 bases). This CDR3 region has 15 residues. V gave up 0 bases and J gave up 5 bases, with 14 bases separating them. Germline V lookup: CDR1 SGHRS, CDR2 YFSETQ.

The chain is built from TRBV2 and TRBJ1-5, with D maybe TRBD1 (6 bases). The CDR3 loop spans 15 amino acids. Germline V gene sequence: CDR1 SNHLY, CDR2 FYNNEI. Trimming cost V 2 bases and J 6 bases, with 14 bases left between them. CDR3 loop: CASSESATGFQPQHF. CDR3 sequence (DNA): TGTGCCAGCAGTGAATCCGCGACAGGTTTTCAGCCCCAGCATTTT.

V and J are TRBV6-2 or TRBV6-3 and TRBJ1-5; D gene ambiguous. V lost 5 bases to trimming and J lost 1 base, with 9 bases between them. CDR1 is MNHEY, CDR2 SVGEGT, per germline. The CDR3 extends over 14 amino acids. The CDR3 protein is CASSRDGSNQPQHF. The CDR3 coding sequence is TGTGCCAGCAGTAGGGATGGGAGCAATCAGCCCCAGCATTTT.

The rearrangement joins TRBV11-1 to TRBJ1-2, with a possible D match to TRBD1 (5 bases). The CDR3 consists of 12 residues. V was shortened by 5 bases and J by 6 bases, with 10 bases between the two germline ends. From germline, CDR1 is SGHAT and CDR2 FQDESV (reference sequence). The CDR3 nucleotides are TGTGCCAGCAGCCAGTCAGGGCATGGCTACACCTTC. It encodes CASSQSGHGYTF.

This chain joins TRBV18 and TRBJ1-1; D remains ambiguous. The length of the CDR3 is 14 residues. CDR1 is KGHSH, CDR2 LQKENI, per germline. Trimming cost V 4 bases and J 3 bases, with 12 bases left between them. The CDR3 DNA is TGTGCCAGCTCACTGGCGGGGTTGGACACTGAAGCTTTCTTT. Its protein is CASSLAGLDTEAFF.

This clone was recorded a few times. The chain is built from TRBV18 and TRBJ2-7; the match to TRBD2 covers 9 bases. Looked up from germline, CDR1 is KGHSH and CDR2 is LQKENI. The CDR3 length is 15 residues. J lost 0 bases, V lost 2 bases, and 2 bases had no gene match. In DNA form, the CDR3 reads TGTGCCAGCTCACCAGCGGGAGGGGGCTCCTACGAGCAGTACTTC. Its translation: CASSPAGGGSYEQYF.

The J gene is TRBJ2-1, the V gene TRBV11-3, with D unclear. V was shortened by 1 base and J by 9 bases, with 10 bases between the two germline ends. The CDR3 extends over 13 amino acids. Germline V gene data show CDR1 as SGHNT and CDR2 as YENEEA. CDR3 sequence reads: CASSLGPEVEQFF. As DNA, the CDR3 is TGTGCCAGCAGCTTAGGGCCCGAGGTTGAGCAGTTCTTC.

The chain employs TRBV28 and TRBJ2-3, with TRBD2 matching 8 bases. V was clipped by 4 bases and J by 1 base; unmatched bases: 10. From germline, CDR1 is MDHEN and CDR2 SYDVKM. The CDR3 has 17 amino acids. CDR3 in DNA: TGTGCCAGCAGTTCATCGGGGGGGGGCCCTCGCACAGATACGCAGTATTTT. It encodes CASSSSGGGPRTDTQYF.

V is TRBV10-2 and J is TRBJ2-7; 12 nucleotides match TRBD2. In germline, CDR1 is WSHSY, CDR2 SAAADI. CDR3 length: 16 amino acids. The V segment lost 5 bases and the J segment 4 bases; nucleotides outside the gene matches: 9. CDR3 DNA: TGCGCCAGCAGTACCCCTCAGACTAGCGGGGGTTACGAGCAGTACTTC. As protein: CASSTPQTSGGYEQYF.

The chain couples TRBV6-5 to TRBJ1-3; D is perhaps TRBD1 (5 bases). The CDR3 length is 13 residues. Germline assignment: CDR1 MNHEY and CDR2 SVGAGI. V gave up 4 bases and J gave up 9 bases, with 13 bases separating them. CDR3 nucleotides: TGTGCCAGCAGTTTCGACAGCATTAGCACCATATATTTT. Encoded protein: CASSFDSISTIYF.

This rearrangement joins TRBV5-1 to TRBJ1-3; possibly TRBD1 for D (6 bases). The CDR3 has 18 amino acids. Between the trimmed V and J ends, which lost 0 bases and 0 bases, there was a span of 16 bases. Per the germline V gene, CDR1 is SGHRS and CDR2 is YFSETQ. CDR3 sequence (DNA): TGCGCCAGCAGCTTGGACCTTGGGGGGGCCAGCTCTGGAAACACCATATATTTT. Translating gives CASSLDLGGASSGNTIYF.

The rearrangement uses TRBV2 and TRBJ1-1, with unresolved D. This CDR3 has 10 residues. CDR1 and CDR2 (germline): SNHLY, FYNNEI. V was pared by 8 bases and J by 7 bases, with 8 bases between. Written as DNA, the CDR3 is TGTGCCAGCTCACGCCGTGAAGCTTTCTTT. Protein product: CASSRREAFF. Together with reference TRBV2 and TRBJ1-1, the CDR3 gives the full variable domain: EPEVTQTPSHQVTQMGQEVILRCVPISNHLYFYWYRQILGQKVEFLVSFYNNEISEKSEIFDDQFSVERPDGSNFTLKIRSTKLEDSAMYFCASSRREAFFGQGTRLTVV.

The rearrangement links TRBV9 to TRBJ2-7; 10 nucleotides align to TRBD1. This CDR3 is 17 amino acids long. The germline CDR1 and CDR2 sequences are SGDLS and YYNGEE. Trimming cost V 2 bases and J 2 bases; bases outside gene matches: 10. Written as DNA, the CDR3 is TGTGCCAGCAGCGTCGGGTTAGGGACAGGGGTTCCCTACGAGCAGTACTTC. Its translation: CASSVGLGTGVPYEQYF.

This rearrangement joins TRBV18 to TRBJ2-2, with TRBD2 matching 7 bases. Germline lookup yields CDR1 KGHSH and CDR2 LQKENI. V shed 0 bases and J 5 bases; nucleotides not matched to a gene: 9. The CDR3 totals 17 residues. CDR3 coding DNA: TGTGCCAGCTCACCACCTACGCCCGGGGAGGGAACCGGGGAGCTGTTTTTT. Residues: CASSPPTPGEGTGELFF.

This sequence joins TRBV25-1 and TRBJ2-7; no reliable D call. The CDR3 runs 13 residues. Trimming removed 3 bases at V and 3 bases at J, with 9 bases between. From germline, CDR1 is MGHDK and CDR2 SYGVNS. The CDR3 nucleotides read TGTGCCAGCAGTGACGCCGTTTTCTACGAGCAGTACTTC. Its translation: CASSDAVFYEQYF.

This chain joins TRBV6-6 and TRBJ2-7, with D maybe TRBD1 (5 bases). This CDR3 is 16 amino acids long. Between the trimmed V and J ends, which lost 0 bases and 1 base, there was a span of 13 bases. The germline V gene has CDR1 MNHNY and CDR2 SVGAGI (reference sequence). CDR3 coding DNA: TGTGCCAGCAGTTACTCAGGGGCGGCGACTTCCTACGAGCAGTACTTC. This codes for CASSYSGAATSYEQYF.

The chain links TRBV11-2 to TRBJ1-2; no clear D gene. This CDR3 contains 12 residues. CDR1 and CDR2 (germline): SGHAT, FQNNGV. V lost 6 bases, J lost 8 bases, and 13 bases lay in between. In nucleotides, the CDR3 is TGTGCCAGCAGAGTAGGGTCTTGGGGCTACACCTTC. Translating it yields CASRVGSWGYTF.

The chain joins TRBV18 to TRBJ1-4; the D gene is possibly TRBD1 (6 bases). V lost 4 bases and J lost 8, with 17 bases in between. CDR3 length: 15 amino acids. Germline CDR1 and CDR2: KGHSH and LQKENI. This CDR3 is CASSLRAPGGEKLFF. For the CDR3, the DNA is TGTGCCAGCTCACTCCGGGCCCCGGGGGGCGAAAAACTGTTTTTT.

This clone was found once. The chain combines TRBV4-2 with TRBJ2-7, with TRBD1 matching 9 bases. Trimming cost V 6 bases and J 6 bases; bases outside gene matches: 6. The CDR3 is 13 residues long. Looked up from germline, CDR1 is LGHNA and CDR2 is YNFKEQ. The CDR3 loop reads CASSWDRAREQYF. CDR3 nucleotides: TGTGCCAGCAGTTGGGACAGGGCTCGCGAGCAGTACTTC.